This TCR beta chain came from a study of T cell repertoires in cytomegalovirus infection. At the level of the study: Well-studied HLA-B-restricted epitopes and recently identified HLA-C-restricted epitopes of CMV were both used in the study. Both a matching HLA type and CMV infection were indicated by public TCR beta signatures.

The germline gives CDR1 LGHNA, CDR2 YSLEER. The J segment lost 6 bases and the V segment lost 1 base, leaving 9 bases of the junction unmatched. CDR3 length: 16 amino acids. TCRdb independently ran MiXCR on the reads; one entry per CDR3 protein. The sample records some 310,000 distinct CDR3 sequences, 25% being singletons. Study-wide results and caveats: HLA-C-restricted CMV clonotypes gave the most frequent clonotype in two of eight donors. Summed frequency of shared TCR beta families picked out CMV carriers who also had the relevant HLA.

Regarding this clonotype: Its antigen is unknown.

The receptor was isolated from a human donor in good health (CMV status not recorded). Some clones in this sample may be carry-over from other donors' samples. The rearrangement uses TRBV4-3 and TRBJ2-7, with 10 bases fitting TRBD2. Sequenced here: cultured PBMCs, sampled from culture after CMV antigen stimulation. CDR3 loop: CASSQVGLAGDSEQYF. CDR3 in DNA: TGCGCCAGCAGCCAAGTAGGTCTAGCGGGAGACTCCGAGCAGTACTTC.